These T cell receptor beta chains were read from a single sample in a study of neurological immune-mediated disorders. TCRdb ran MiXCR on the 5' RACE reads and lists one entry per CDR3 protein. Of roughly 70,000 distinct CDR3 sequences listed, around 5.2% are singletons. The specimen was PBMCs. These receptors all stem from a woman aged 25-40 years with multiple sclerosis. The CDR3 runs from the conserved cysteine through the conserved F or W.

V,J,CDR3
TRBV9,TRBJ1-5,CASSVDRQPQHF
TRBV20-1,TRBJ2-3,CSARLAGGADTQYF
TRBV4-2,TRBJ2-4,CASSQDATGRDIQYF
TRBV6-1,TRBJ2-5,CASRRGTSNTETQYF
TRBV9,TRBJ2-2,CASSVARQTSGGAAGELFF
TRBV5-1,TRBJ2-7,CASSWDGSSYEQYF
TRBV5-1,TRBJ1-1,CASSSTRQGAPDGRTEAFF
TRBV12-3/TRBV12-4,TRBJ1-3,CASRPWGERRDTIYF
TRBV5-6,TRBJ1-2,CASSYWKVNYGYTF
TRBV3-1,TRBJ1-1,CASSRGWQNTEAFF
TRBV20-1,TRBJ1-5,CSARGESNQPQHF
TRBV5-1,TRBJ1-1,CASSRSWGLSSIEAFF
TRBV3-1,TRBJ1-1,CASSPGFGDTEAFF
TRBV5-1,TRBJ1-2,CASSLEVTSHYGYTF
TRBV7-2,TRBJ2-1,CASSLEGDEQFF
TRBV20-1,TRBJ1-2,CSASGGSSYGYTF
TRBV7-9,TRBJ1-5,CASSLDGGNQPQNF
TRBV7-2,TRBJ1-4,CASSLLWGTNEKLFF
TRBV12-3/TRBV12-4,TRBJ1-2,CASSGEGQGSVGYTF
TRBV20-1,TRBJ2-1,CSARDLWGTDPYNEQFF
TRBV5-1,TRBJ2-5,CASSLGSTSGQETQYF
TRBV5-6,TRBJ2-5,CASSWGGRETQYF
TRBV11-3,TRBJ1-6,CASSLLGDNSPLHF
TRBV5-1,TRBJ1-1,CASSLVVGAGTEAFF
TRBV28,TRBJ1-1,CASRPLLGTEAFF
TRBV9,TRBJ1-4,CASSVKPQGALNNEKLFF
TRBV7-9,TRBJ2-2,CASTFTGELVF
TRBV5-1,TRBJ1-2,CASSPDINYGYTF
TRBV20-1,TRBJ1-2,CSAKFLGGEYGYTF
TRBV5-1,TRBJ2-5,CASSGPGQQETQYF
TRBV15,TRBJ2-3,CATSRARVGGADTQYF
TRBV7-2,TRBJ2-1,CASSTGGSYNEQFF
TRBV27,TRBJ2-5,CASQESGGETQYF
TRBV7-2,TRBJ1-2,CASSLAGPWKKGGGYTF
TRBV7-8,TRBJ1-2,CASSLGGQGDYGYTF
TRBV12-3/TRBV12-4,TRBJ2-7,CASSVQGLSSYEQYF
TRBV5-1,TRBJ2-1,CASSLGDRGNEQFF
TRBV5-1,TRBJ2-1,CASSLGQGLYNEQFF
TRBV5-1,TRBJ2-1,CASSINSGGFDEQFF
TRBV9,TRBJ2-5,CASSGGGARETQYF
TRBV20-1,TRBJ2-7,CSARDPGGFGSYEQYF
TRBV20-1,TRBJ2-7,CSAWTGWDEQYF
TRBV5-4,TRBJ2-1,CASSSGGASYNEQFF
TRBV7-6,TRBJ2-6,CASSLEVTGANVLTF
TRBV21-1,TRBJ2-5,CASSKTQYF
TRBV10-3,TRBJ2-5,CAISDNSRTLQETQYF